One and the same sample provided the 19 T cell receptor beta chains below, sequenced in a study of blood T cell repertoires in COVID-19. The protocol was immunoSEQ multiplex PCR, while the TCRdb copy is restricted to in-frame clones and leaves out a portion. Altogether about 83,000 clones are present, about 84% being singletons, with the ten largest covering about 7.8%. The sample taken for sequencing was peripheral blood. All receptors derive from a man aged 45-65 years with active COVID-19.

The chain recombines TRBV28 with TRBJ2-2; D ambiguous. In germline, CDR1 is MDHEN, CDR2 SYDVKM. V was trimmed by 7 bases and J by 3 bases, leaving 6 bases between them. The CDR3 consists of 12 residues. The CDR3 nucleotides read TGTGCCAGCACCAGGTACACCGGGGAGCTGTTTTTT. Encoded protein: CASTRYTGELFF.

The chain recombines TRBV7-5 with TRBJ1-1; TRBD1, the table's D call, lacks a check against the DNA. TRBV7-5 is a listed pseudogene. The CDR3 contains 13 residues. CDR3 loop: CVRSLAAPPEAFF. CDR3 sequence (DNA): TGTGTCAGAAGCTTAGCGGCCCCCCCTGAAGCTTTCTTT.

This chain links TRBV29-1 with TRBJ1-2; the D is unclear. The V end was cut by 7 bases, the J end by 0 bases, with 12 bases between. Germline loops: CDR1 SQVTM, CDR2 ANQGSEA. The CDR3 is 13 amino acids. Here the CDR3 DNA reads TGCAGCGCCGGAGAAGGCGCTAACTATGGCTACACCTTC. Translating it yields CSAGEGANYGYTF.

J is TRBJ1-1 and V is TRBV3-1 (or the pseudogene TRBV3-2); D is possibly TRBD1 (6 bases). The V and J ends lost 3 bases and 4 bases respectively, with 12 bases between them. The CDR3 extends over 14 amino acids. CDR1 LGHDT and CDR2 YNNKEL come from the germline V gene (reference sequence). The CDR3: CASSQVTGSTEAFF. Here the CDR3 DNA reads TGTGCCAGCAGCCAGGTTACAGGGAGCACTGAAGCTTTCTTT.

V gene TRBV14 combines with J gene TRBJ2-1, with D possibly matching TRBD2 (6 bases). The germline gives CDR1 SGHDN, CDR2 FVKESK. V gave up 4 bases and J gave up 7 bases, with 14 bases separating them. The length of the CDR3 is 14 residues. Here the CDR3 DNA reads TGTGCCAGCAGCCGCGAACTAGCTCCTAATGAGCAGTTCTTC. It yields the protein CASSRELAPNEQFF.

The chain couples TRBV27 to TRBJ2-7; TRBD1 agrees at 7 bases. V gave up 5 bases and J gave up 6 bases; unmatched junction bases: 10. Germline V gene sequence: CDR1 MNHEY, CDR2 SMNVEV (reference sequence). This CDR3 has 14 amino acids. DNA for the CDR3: TGTGCCAGCAGTCACCGACAGGGCCGGGGCGAGCAGTACTTC. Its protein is CASSHRQGRGEQYF.

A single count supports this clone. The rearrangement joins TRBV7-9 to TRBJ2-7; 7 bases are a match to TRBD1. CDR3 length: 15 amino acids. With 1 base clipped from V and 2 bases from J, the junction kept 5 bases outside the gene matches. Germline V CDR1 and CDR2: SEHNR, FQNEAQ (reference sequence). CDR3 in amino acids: CASSLGMTGPYEQYF. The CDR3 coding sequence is TGTGCCAGCAGCTTAGGGATGACAGGGCCCTACGAGCAGTACTTC.

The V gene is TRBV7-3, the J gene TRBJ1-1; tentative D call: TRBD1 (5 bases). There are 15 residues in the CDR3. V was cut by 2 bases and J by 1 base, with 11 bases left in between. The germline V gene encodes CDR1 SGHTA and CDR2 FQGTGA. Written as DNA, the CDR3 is TGTGCCAGCAGCTTAGAAGGTGGACAGAACACTGAAGCTTTCTTT. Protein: CASSLEGGQNTEAFF.

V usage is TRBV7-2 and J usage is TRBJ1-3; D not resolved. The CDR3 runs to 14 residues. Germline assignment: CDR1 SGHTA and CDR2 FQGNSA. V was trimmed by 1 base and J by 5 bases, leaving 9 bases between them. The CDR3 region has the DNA TGTGCCAGCAGCTTAGATTACAGCCGAAACACCATATATTTT. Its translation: CASSLDYSRNTIYF.

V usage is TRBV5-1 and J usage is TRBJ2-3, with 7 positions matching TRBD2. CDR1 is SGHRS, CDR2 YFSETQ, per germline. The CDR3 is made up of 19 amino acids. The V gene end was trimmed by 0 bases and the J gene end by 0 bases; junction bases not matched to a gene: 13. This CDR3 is CASSLDGGSPFDSTDTQYF. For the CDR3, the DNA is TGCGCCAGCAGCTTGGATGGCGGGAGCCCCTTCGATAGCACAGATACGCAGTATTTT.

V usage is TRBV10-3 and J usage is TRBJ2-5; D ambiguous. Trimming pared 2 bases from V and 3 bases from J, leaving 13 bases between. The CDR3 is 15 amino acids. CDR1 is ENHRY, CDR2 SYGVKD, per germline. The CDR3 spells CAISEPGRTEETQYF. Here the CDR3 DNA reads TGTGCCATCAGTGAGCCAGGCCGTACCGAAGAGACCCAGTACTTC.

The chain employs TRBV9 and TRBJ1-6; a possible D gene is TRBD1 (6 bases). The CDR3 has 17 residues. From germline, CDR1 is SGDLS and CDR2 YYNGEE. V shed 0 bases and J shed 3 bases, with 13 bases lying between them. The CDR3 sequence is CASSVAPDSDYNSPLHF. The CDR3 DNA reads TGTGCCAGCAGCGTAGCTCCGGACAGTGACTATAATTCACCCCTCCACTTT.

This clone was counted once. CDR3 residues: CASSSPVMGEEGYTF. CDR3 DNA: TGTGCCAGCTCAAGCCCGGTGATGGGGGAGGAAGGCTACACCTTC. The chain joins TRBV18 to TRBJ1-2; perhaps TRBD1 as D (5 bases). The V end lost 5 bases, the J end lost 8 bases, and 21 bases lay between the germline ends. Looked up from germline, CDR1 is KGHSH and CDR2 is LQKENI. The CDR3 consists of 15 residues.

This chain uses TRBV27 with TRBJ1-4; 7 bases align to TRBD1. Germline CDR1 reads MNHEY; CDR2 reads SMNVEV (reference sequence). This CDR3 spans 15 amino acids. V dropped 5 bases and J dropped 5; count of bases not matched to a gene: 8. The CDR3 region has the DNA TGTGCCAGCAGTAGAGGGACAGTGCTAAATGAAAAACTGTTTTTT. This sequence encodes CASSRGTVLNEKLFF.

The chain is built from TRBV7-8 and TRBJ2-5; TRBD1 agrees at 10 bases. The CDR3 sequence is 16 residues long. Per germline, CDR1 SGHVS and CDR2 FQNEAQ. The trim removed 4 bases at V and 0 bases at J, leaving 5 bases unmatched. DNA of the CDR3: TGTGCCAGCAGCTCACGACAGGGGGCGTACCAAGAGACCCAGTACTTC. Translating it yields CASSSRQGAYQETQYF.

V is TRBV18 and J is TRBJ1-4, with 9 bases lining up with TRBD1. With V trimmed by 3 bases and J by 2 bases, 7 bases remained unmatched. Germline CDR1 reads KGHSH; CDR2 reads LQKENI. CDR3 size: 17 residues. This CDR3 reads CASSPPGQGWTNEKLFF. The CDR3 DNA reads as TGTGCCAGCTCACCCCCTGGACAGGGGTGGACTAATGAAAAACTGTTTTTT.

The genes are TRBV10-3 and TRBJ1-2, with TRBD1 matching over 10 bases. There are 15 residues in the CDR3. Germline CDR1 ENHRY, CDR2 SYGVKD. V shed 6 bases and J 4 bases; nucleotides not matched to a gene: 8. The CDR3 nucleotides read TGTGCCATCAGGACTGACAGGGGGCAAGGCTATGGCTACACCTTC. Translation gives CAIRTDRGQGYGYTF.

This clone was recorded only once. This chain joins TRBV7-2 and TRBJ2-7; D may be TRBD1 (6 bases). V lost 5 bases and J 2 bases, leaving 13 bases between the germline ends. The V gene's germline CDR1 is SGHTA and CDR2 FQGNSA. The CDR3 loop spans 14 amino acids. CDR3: CASSADRSAYEQYF. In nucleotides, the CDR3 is TGTGCCAGCAGCGCGGACAGATCAGCCTACGAGCAGTACTTC. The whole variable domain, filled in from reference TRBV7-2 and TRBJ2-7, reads GAGVSQSPSNKVTEKGKDVELRCDPISGHTALYWYRQSLGQGLEFLIYFQGNSAPDKSGLPSDRFSAERTGGSVSTLTIQRTQQEDSAVYLCASSADRSAYEQYFGPGTRLTVT.

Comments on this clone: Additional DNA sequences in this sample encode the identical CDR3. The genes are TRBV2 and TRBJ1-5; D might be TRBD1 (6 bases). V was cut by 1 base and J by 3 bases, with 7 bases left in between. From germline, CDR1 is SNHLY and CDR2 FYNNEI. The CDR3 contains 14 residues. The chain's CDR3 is CASSEDRDNQPQHF. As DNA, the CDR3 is TGTGCCAGCAGTGAAGACAGGGACAATCAGCCCCAGCATTTT.